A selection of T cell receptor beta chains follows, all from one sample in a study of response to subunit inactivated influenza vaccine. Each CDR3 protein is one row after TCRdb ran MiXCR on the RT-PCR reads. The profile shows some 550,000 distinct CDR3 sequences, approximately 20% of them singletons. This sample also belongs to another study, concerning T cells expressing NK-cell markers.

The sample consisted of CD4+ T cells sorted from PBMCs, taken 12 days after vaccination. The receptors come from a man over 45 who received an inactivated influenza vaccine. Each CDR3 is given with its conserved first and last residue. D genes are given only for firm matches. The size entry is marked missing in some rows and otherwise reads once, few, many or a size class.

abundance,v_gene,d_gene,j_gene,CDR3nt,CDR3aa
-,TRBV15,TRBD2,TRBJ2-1,TGTGCCACCAGCAGAGTCGCGGGAGGCCTTATGGGTACCAATGAGCAGTTCTTC,CATSRVAGGLMGTNEQFF
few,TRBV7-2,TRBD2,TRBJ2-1,TGTGCCAGCAGTCAGGTGGGACTAGGCAATGAGCAGTTCTTC,CASSQVGLGNEQFF
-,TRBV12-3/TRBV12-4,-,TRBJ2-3,TGTGCCAGCAGGAGGGGGGGAAATACGCAGTATTTT,CASRRGGNTQYF
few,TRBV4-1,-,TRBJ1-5,TGCGCCAGCAGCCAAGTGGGTGGGGAGGGCAATCAGCCCCAGCATTTT,CASSQVGGEGNQPQHF
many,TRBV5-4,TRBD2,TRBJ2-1,TGTGCCAGCAGTTTGACTAGCGGCTCCTACAATGAGCAGTTCTTC,CASSLTSGSYNEQFF
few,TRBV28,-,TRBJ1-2,TGTGCCAGCAGCAGCAGGAGGGGCCCTAACTATGGCTACACCTTC,CASSSRRGPNYGYTF
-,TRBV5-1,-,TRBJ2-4,TGCGCCAGCAGCTTGGAGCGACAGCGGAACATTCAGTACTTC,CASSLERQRNIQYF
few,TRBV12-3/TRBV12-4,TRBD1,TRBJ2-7,TGTGCCAGCAGCACCGGGACAGGACTCGACTGGTACTTC,CASSTGTGLDWYF
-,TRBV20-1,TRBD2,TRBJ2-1,TGCAGTGCTAGGGATAGCGGGCGGATGGAGTTCTTC,CSARDSGRMEFF
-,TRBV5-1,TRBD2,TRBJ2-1,TGCGCCAGCAGCTTGGCGGGGGGACTGTTATCTGAGCAGTTCTTC,CASSLAGGLLSEQFF
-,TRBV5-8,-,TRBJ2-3,TGTGCCAGCCGTTACATGGGCACAGATACGCAGTATTTT,CASRYMGTDTQYF
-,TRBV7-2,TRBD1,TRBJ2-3,TGTGCCAGCAGGCCAACAGGGGGTAGAACAGATACGCAGTATTTT,CASRPTGGRTDTQYF
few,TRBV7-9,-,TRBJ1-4,TGTGCCAGCAGCCGCCAGGCAGCAACTAATGAAAAACTGTTTTTT,CASSRQAATNEKLFF
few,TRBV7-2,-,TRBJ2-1,TGTGCCAGCAGCTTATCCGGACCGGGTTTGATACGTGAGCAGTTCTTC,CASSLSGPGLIREQFF
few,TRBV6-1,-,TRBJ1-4,TGTGCCAGCAGACGACAGGCGGCTGCAACTAATGAAAAACTGTTTTTT,CASRRQAAATNEKLFF
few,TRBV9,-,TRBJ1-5,TGTGCCAGCAGCGTAGACTTGGGACAGCCCCAGCATTTT,CASSVDLGQPQHF
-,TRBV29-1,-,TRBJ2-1,TGCAGCGTTATAAGGGGGGATGAGCAGTTCTTC,CSVIRGDEQFF
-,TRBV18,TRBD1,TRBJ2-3,TGTGCCAGCTCACCTACTCCAGGGACAGGCCCTAGCACAGATACGCAGTATTTT,CASSPTPGTGPSTDTQYF
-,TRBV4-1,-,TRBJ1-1,TGCGCCAGCAGCCAAGAATCTTCAGGGAGGAGCACTGAAGCTTTCTTT,CASSQESSGRSTEAFF
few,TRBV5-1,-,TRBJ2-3,TGCGCCAGCACCCCGGGGGCAGGGGCAAGAGATACGCAGTATTTT,CASTPGAGARDTQYF
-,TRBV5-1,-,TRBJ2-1,TGCGCCAGCAGCTCAACCCTGAGGGGGGCAAGAGCTAATGAGCAGTTCTTC,CASSSTLRGARANEQFF
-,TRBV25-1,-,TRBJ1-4,TGTGCCAGCAGGTGGGCGGGGAATGAAAAACTGTTTTTT,CASRWAGNEKLFF
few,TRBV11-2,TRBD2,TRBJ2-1,TGTGCCAGCAGCTTAGATCCGGGACTAGTTCAGTTCTTC,CASSLDPGLVQFF